This passage covers 6 T cell receptor beta chains from one sample sequenced in a study of T cells in Graves' hyperthyroidism and ophthalmopathy. RNA transcripts gave rise to amplified TCR beta CDR3 regions. HTBI primers were employed in a first-round RT-PCR of the TCR CDR3. MiXCR, applied by TCRdb to the multiplex PCR reads, yields one record per CDR3 protein. Of around 300,000 distinct CDR3 sequences listed, less than 30% are singletons. Sequencing was done on a sample of blood. These receptors were taken from a man aged 40-49 years with Graves' hyperthyroidism that later progressed to Graves' ophthalmopathy.

In this sample, this clonotype turned up many times. This chain uses TRBV6-5 with TRBJ2-1; the match to TRBD2 covers 8 bases. The ends lost 7 bases at V and 8 bases at J; junction bases unmatched: 10. This CDR3 is built from 14 residues. Germline assignment: CDR1 MNHEY and CDR2 SVGAGI. CDR3 DNA: TGTGCCAGCATTATGAGCGGGAGAAACCATGAGCAGTTCTTC. Residues: CASIMSGRNHEQFF.

Many counts were recorded for this clonotype. V gene TRBV2 combines with J gene TRBJ1-5, with a weak D call TRBD1 (5 bases). Trimming took 4 bases from V and 0 from J, leaving 10 bases between them. Germline values: CDR1 SNHLY, CDR2 FYNNEI. The CDR3 length is 15 residues. The CDR3 loop is CASSVGEASNQPQHF. The CDR3 nucleotides are TGTGCCAGCAGTGTGGGGGAAGCTAGCAATCAGCCCCAGCATTTT.

The table lists this clonotype with many counts. The chain recombines TRBV12-3 or TRBV12-4 with TRBJ1-6; 10 nucleotides match TRBD1. Trimming cost V 2 bases and J 9 bases; bases outside gene matches: 7. The length of the CDR3 is 16 residues. CDR3 nucleotides: TGTGCCAGCAGTTTAAGGCGGACAGGGGGGATTTCACCCCTCCACTTT. This gives the protein CASSLRRTGGISPLHF.

The chain joins TRBV12-3 or TRBV12-4 to TRBJ1-2; possible D gene TRBD1, 6 bases. The CDR3 has 14 residues. The germline V and J ends were trimmed by 6 bases and 3 bases, with 14 bases remaining between them. The CDR3 DNA reads as TGTGCCAGCAGCTGGGGGGGGACATACTATGGCTACACCTTC. Translation gives CASSWGGTYYGYTF.

The chain recombines TRBV12-3 or TRBV12-4 with TRBJ1-2; tentative D call: TRBD1 (5 bases). Deletions cut 3 bases from V and 1 base from J, with 9 bases between. The length of the CDR3 is 14 residues. CDR3 nucleotide sequence: TGTGCCAGCAGTTTGGGGCGAATTAACTATGGCTACACCTTC. Its translation is CASSLGRINYGYTF.

The sample holds many counts of this clonotype. The chain joins TRBV9 to TRBJ1-2; perhaps TRBD1 as D (5 bases). Trimming removed 0 bases at V and 4 bases at J, with 16 bases between. This CDR3 is built from 16 residues. Per germline, CDR1 SGDLS and CDR2 YYNGEE. The CDR3 here is CASSVDPSGTGYGYTF. The CDR3 coding sequence is TGTGCCAGCAGCGTAGACCCGTCGGGGACGGGCTATGGCTACACCTTC.